Sequencing of this TCR beta chain was carried out in a study of post-analysis software for immune sequencing data. Prepared TCR beta cDNA libraries contained unique molecular identifiers. TCRdb passed the PCR reads through MiXCR, listing each CDR3 protein once. The data show fewer than 850,000 distinct CDR3 sequences, around 46% seen once. General study results and limits: When patients were compared with controls, about five TRBV segments were more frequent, TRBV5-6, TRBV5-1 and TRBV20-1 among them.

At least ten counts were recorded for this clonotype. No antigen is known for it. One junction end disagrees with the germline gene, perhaps due to a read error. Germline lookup yields CDR1 SGHRS and CDR2 YFSETQ. The CDR3 spans 13 residues. Sequencing was performed on blood. The source is a girl under 18 with multiple sclerosis. This rearrangement joins TRBV5-1 to TRBJ2-3; possible D gene TRBD2, 6 bases. The CDR3 here is CASSLAATDTQYF. The DNA for the CDR3 is TGTGCCAGCAGCTTAGCGGCCACAGATACGCAGTATTTT.